Reported below is one T cell receptor (beta chain). Its specificity is unknown. This entry comes from a study of cytomegalovirus exposure and HLA in healthy donors. Study results and caveats: An analysis done earlier found most TCR beta V segments productive about 87% or about 30% of the time. Most of the CMV-associated TCR beta chains (in a later analysis) appeared to be HLA-restricted. According to the study, 150 to 200 TCR beta chains were cytomegalovirus-associated.

In the PCR, 60 Vbeta and 13 Jbeta primers were used. Sequencing was performed with immunoSEQ multiplex PCR; in TCRdb, only in-frame clones are kept and a portion is missing. This table has over 55,000 clones, about 82% appearing once. Trimming removed 2 bases from V and 0 bases from J, with 15 bases in between. Per germline, CDR1 SGHDT and CDR2 YYEEEE. This CDR3 has 16 amino acids. The sample consisted of PBMCs. The source is a woman in her 30s in good health and CMV-seronegative. This sequence joins TRBV5-6 and TRBJ2-7, with D perhaps TRBD2 (5 bases). The CDR3 loop reads CASSFGAKGSSYEQYF. CDR3 DNA sequence: TGTGCCAGCAGCTTCGGAGCGAAAGGGAGCTCCTACGAGCAGTACTTC.